This T cell receptor (beta chain) derives from a study of T cell changes during pregnancy in multiple sclerosis (dated 2019 in TCRdb). The study in broad terms: The study examined how the T cell repertoire changed over the course of pregnancy in women with multiple sclerosis.

The method behind the library was the immunoSEQ multiplex PCR assay. TCRdb took over this immuneACCESS table, retaining in-frame rearrangements with V and J assigned. Such tables are incomplete; in checked studies, under half of the missing clones stem from an unresolved V gene, and the remainder is unexplained. In this sample the table shows some 49,000 clones, 90% of which occur a single time. Around 5% of the sample is held by the ten biggest clonotypes. As to this clone: Its antigen is still unknown. Per-base quality was not reported, and no clone a single base away is much larger than it.

The starting material was peripheral blood, obtained after pregnancy. The TCR comes from a female donor in good health, enrolled as a control in a pregnancy study.

CDR3 reads: CASSPPSSGSREQYF. The bases are TGTGCCAGCAGCCCCCCGAGTAGCGGGAGCAGGGAGCAGTACTTC. The chain is made from TRBV13 and TRBJ2-7, with 9 central nucleotides matching TRBD2. From a lookup of the germline V gene (reference sequence), CDR1 and CDR2 are PRHDT and FYEKMQ. V is cut back by 5 bases and J by 7 bases, with 12 bases in the junction unmatched. The CDR3 contains 15 residues, cysteine and phenylalanine counted. Kept here is only the CDR3 DNA, which spans 45 bases and is read in frame from base 1.